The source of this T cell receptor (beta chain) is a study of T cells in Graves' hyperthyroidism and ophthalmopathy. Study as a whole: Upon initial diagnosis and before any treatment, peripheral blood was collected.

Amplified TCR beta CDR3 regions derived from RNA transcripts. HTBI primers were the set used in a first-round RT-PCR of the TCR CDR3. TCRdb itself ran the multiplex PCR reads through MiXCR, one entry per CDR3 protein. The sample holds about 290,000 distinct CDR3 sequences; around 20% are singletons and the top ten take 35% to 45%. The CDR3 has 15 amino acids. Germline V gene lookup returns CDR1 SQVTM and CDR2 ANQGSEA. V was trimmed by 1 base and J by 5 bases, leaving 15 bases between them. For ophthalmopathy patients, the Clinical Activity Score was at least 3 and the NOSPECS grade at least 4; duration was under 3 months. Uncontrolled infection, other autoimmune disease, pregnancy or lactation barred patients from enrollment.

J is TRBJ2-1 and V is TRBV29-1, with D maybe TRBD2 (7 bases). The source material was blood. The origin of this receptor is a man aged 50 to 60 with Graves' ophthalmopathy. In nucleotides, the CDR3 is TGCAGCGTTGAAGTGGGGGGGCGGAGGGACAATGAGCAGTTCTTC. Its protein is CSVEVGGRRDNEQFF.